The clone carrying this TCR beta chain has a single count. Assay: immunoSEQ multiplex PCR; the TCRdb copy retains only in-frame clones and omits some. The sample shows more than 1.2 million clones, less than 99% of them seen only once. This CDR3 has 16 amino acids. The data were taken from a study of shared clonotypes between healthy human individuals. What was sequenced was naive CD4+ T cells sorted from blood. Specified subset: CD45RA+ positively selected. The gene calls are TRBV21-1 and TRBJ2-3. TRBV21-1 is tagged as a pseudogene. This receptor was identified in a man between 25 and 39 years old in good health. Here the CDR3 reads CASSTSRGDRTDTQYF. CDR3 coding DNA: TGTGCCAGCAGTACAAGTCGGGGGGACAGAACAGATACGCAGTATTTT.